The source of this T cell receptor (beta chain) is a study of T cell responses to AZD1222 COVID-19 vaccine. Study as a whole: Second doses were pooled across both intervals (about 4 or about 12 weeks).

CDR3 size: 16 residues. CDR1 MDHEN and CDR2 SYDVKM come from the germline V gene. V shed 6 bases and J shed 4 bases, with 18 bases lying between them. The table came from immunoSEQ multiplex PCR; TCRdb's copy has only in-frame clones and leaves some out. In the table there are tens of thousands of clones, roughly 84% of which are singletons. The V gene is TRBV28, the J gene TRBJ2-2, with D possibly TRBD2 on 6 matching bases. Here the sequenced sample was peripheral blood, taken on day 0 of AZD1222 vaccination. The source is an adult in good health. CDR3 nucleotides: TGTGCCAGCAGACATCCGGGACTCCAAGGCACCGGGGAGCTGTTTTTT. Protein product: CASRHPGLQGTGELFF.